This T cell receptor beta chain was sequenced in a study of early T cells in non-severe SARS-CoV-2 infection. The wider study: The study sequenced bulk RNA from unsorted whole blood, with chains unpaired. Study-level findings and limits: CD4 and private specificities were missed by VDJdb matching, which favored anti-spike CD8 responses.

Individual cDNA molecules were tagged with unique molecular identifiers, the study reported. TCRdb reprocessed the 5' RACE reads with MiXCR, giving one entry per CDR3 protein. Of 80,000 to 100,000 distinct CDR3 sequences detected, around an eighth appear once; the ten largest clones hold over 6.5%. This clonotype was seen a handful of times. Its target is not known. The germline gives CDR1 SGHVS, CDR2 FQNEAQ. This CDR3 has 16 residues. Unmatched junction bases numbered 11, after V lost 7 bases and J lost 6 bases. What was sequenced was whole blood. V is TRBV7-8 and J is TRBJ2-7, with 14 positions matching TRBD2. This receptor was identified in an adult who was a healthcare worker with PCR-confirmed SARS-CoV-2 infection or an uninfected control (not recorded which). CDR3 in amino acids: CASTLLTGTSGSEQYF. DNA for the CDR3: TGTGCCAGCACCCTACTCACCGGGACTAGCGGGAGCGAGCAGTACTTC.